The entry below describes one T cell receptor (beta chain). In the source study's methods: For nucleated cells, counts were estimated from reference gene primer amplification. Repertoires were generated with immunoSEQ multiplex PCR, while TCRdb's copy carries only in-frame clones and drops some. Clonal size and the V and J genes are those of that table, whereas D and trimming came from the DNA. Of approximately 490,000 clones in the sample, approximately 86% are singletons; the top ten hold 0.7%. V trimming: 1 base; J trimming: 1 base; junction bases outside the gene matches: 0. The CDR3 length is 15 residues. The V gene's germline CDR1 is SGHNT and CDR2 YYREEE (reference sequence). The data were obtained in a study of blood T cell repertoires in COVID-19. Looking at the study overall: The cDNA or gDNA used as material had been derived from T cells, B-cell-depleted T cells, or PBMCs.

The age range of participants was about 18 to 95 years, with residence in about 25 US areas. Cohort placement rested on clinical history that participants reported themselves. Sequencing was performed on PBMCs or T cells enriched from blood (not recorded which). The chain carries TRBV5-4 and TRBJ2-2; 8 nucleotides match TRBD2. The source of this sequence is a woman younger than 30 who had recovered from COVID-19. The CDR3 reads CASSLRGGNTGELFF. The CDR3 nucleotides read TGTGCCAGCAGCTTGCGGGGGGGGAACACCGGGGAGCTGTTTTTT.